The 32 T cell receptor beta chains reported below all come from one sample, sequenced in a study of blood T cell repertoires in COVID-19. The repertoire was sequenced with immunoSEQ multiplex PCR; TCRdb's copy has only in-frame clones and lacks some. The profile shows around 64,000 clones, approximately 78% of them singletons. The material sequenced was peripheral blood. These receptors were obtained from a human donor in a cohort sampled during active COVID-19.

The chain links TRBV6-5 to TRBJ2-7; D remains ambiguous. V lost 11 bases and J lost 1, with 12 bases in between. Per germline, CDR1 MNHEY and CDR2 SVGAGI. There are 12 residues in the CDR3. Here the CDR3 DNA reads TGTGCCGTAAGAGGAAGGTCCTACGAGCAGTACGTC. Amino acids: CAVRGRSYEQYV.

This clone turned up a few times. The chain is built from TRBV5-1 and TRBJ1-1; D is undetermined. CDR1 and CDR2 from the germline V gene are SGHRS and YFSETQ. Trimming left V 0 bases short and J 2 bases short, with 5 bases between. The CDR3 extends over 13 amino acids. CDR3 sequence reads: CASSLVSNTEAFF. The CDR3 DNA follows: TGCGCCAGCAGCTTGGTGAGTAACACTGAAGCTTTCTTT.

Remarks on this clone: A far larger clone is one base from this, pointing to a likely read error. V and J are TRBV7-9 and TRBJ2-3; 10 positions agree with TRBD2. V lost 5 bases, J lost 1 base, and 3 bases stayed unmatched. CDR1 and CDR2 (germline): SEHNR, FQNEAQ (reference sequence). The CDR3 is made up of 15 amino acids. The CDR3 is CASSRGTSGTDTQYF. The CDR3 bases are TGTGCCAGCAGCCGGGGGACTAGCGGCACAGATACGCAGTATTTT.

This clone was counted a few times. The gene calls are TRBV29-1 and TRBJ1-2; 7 bases fit TRBD1. Trimming removed 7 bases from V and 4 bases from J; junction bases left unmatched: 6. The length of the CDR3 is 12 residues. Germline loops: CDR1 SQVTM, CDR2 ANQGSEA. CDR3: CSGRQGTYGYTF. The CDR3 DNA sequence: TGCAGCGGTCGACAGGGTACCTATGGCTACACCTTC.

This chain uses TRBV7-8 with TRBJ1-2; the D gene is possibly TRBD1 (5 bases). The CDR3 sequence is 15 residues long. The ends were cut back, 2 bases at V and 8 bases at J, with 18 bases in the middle. Germline V gene sequence: CDR1 SGHVS, CDR2 FQNEAQ. The CDR3 sequence is CASSLSRQPSSGYTF. The CDR3 nucleotides read TGTGCCAGCAGCTTAAGCAGACAGCCCTCTTCGGGCTACACCTTC.

This clone was observed many times. The chain uses TRBV7-7 and TRBJ1-6, with 9 bases that match TRBD1. The CDR3 runs to 18 residues. Trimming cost V 5 bases and J 4 bases; bases outside gene matches: 12. Germline CDR1 and CDR2: SSHAT and FNYEAQ (reference sequence). The CDR3 spells CASSLPRDRVSYNSPLHF. CDR3 bases: TGTGCCAGCAGCCTACCCCGGGACAGGGTTTCGTATAATTCACCCCTCCACTTT.

The V and J genes are TRBV12-3 or TRBV12-4 and TRBJ2-1; perhaps TRBD2 as D (5 bases). Trimming took off 6 bases at V and 9 bases at J, with 12 bases between the two ends. The CDR3 totals 12 residues. CDR3 in DNA: TGTGCCAGCAGACAACCTCTAGCTGAGCAGTTCTTC. Protein: CASRQPLAEQFF.

The V gene is TRBV5-6, the J gene TRBJ1-2; D unresolved. The CDR3 loop spans 14 amino acids. Between the trimmed V and J ends, which lost 0 bases and 4 bases, there was a span of 10 bases. Looked up from germline, CDR1 is SGHDT and CDR2 is YYEEEE. DNA for the CDR3: TGTGCCAGCAGCTTGGTGGGCCCAGCCTATGGCTACACCTTC. It yields the protein CASSLVGPAYGYTF.

The chain is built from TRBV2 and TRBJ1-4; D is perhaps TRBD1 (6 bases). V gave up 5 bases and J gave up 1 base, with 11 bases separating them. Germline CDR1 SNHLY, CDR2 FYNNEI. The CDR3 loop spans 15 amino acids. The CDR3 is CASSFYRVTNEKLFF. CDR3 in DNA: TGTGCCAGCAGTTTCTACAGGGTAACTAATGAAAAACTGTTTTTT.

V gene TRBV15 combines with J gene TRBJ2-2; no firm D call. V lost 0 bases to trimming and J lost 1 base, with 6 bases between them. The CDR3 has 15 residues. Germline V CDR1 and CDR2: LNHNV, YYDKDF (reference sequence). The CDR3 DNA reads TGTGCCACCAGCAGAGAGGGCAAGAACACCGGGGAGCTGTTTTTT. Encoded protein: CATSREGKNTGELFF. Variable domain in full (rest from reference TRBV15 and TRBJ2-2): DAMVIQNPRYQVTQFGKPVTLSCSQTLNHNVMYWYQQKSSQAPKLLFHYYDKDFNNEADTPDNFQSRRPNTSFCFLDIRSPGLGDTAMYLCATSREGKNTGELFFGEGSRLTVL.

This rearrangement joins TRBV24-1 to TRBJ2-1, with TRBD1 as a possible D gene (5 bases). CDR1 KGHDR and CDR2 SFDVKD come from the germline V gene. Trimming shortened V by 4 bases and J by 0 bases, and 9 bases separated the two germline ends. This CDR3 spans 15 amino acids. The CDR3 protein is CATSESGNSYNEQFF. Written as DNA, the CDR3 is TGTGCCACCAGTGAGTCAGGGAACTCCTACAATGAGCAGTTCTTC.

CDR3 sequence: CASSPGQGQPQHF. The DNA of the CDR3 is TGTGCCAGCAGTCCGGGACAGGGTCAGCCCCAGCATTTT. The V call is TRBV12-3 or TRBV12-4, the J call TRBJ1-5, with 9 bases matching TRBD1. V lost 5 bases to trimming and J lost 6 bases; unmatched junction nucleotides: 2. This CDR3 has 13 amino acids.

This chain links TRBV18 with TRBJ2-1; a possible D gene is TRBD2 (6 bases). The V and J ends lost 4 bases and 7 bases respectively, with 14 bases between them. Germline lookup yields CDR1 KGHSH and CDR2 LQKENI. The CDR3 runs to 14 residues. The CDR3 protein is CASSLTSQGNEQFF. The CDR3 DNA follows: TGTGCCAGCTCACTCACTAGCCAGGGTAATGAGCAGTTCTTC.

This chain uses TRBV6-5 with TRBJ1-2, with 10 bases matching TRBD1. Germline V gives CDR1 MNHEY, CDR2 SVGAGI. V shed 3 bases and J 4 bases; nucleotides not matched to a gene: 5. The CDR3 sequence is 15 residues long. The CDR3 is CASSYRGQGGYGYTF. Written as DNA, the CDR3 is TGTGCCAGCAGTTATCGCGGACAGGGGGGCTATGGCTACACCTTC.

This chain joins TRBV5-5 and TRBJ1-4; D unresolved. The V end lost 9 bases, the J end lost 4 bases, and 13 bases lay between the germline ends. The CDR3 has 13 residues. Germline V gene lookup returns CDR1 SGHKS and CDR2 YYEKEE (reference sequence). The CDR3 spells CATWRVVNEKLFF. The CDR3 bases are TGTGCCACCTGGAGGGTGGTTAATGAAAAACTGTTTTTT.

The V call is TRBV7-6, the J call TRBJ2-3; no definite D call. The CDR3 totals 16 residues. CDR1 SGHVS and CDR2 FNYEAQ come from the germline V gene. The V gene lost 5 bases and the J gene lost 2 bases, with 17 bases spanning the gap. This CDR3 is CASSPGYAGSTDTQYF. CDR3 nucleotide sequence: TGTGCCAGCAGCCCAGGCTATGCAGGTTCCACAGATACGCAGTATTTT.

Only a few counts were recorded for this clone. The CDR3 sequence is CASSQNRGGTEAFF. The CDR3 region has the DNA TGTGCCAGCAGCCAAAACAGGGGTGGGACTGAAGCTTTCTTT. This chain joins TRBV11-2 and TRBJ1-1, with TRBD1 matching 7 bases. Looked up from germline, CDR1 is SGHAT and CDR2 is FQNNGV. CDR3 length equals 14 residues. The J segment lost 5 bases and the V segment lost 5 bases, leaving 8 bases of the junction unmatched.

This chain uses TRBV6-6 with TRBJ2-1, with 16 positions matching TRBD2. With V trimmed by 5 bases and J by 0 bases, 4 bases remained unmatched. Germline values: CDR1 MNHNY, CDR2 SVGAGI (reference sequence). The CDR3 has 18 amino acids. CDR3 coding DNA: TGTGCCAGCAGTCAGGGACTAGCGGGGGGGAGCTCCTACAATGAGCAGTTCTTC. Protein: CASSQGLAGGSSYNEQFF.

This chain connects TRBV6-5 to TRBJ2-1, with 8 bases fitting TRBD1. Trimming removed 6 bases from V and 0 bases from J; junction bases left unmatched: 4. Per germline, CDR1 MNHEY and CDR2 SVGAGI. This CDR3 is 15 amino acids long. The CDR3 is CASRKGTGSYNEQFF. CDR3 DNA sequence: TGTGCCAGCAGAAAAGGGACAGGCTCCTACAATGAGCAGTTCTTC.

The V and J genes are TRBV2 and TRBJ1-5; TRBD1 agrees at 7 bases. The length of the CDR3 is 16 residues. With V trimmed by 8 bases and J by 4 bases, 14 bases remained unmatched. Germline CDR1 SNHLY, CDR2 FYNNEI. CDR3 in DNA: TGTGCCAGCGGGACTCCACAGGGGAGAGGGAATCAGCCCCAGCATTTT. It codes for CASGTPQGRGNQPQHF.

This clone was detected a few times. The chain combines TRBV27 with TRBJ1-2; the D is unclear. V was clipped by 4 bases and J by 4 bases, with 7 bases between them. The CDR3 extends over 12 amino acids. Germline loops: CDR1 MNHEY, CDR2 SMNVEV (reference sequence). The CDR3 DNA is TGTGCCAGCAGTTCCGGTCTCTATGGCTACACCTTC. It encodes CASSSGLYGYTF.

The J gene is TRBJ1-2, the V gene TRBV9; 9 positions agree with TRBD1. Germline V lookup: CDR1 SGDLS, CDR2 YYNGEE. The CDR3 totals 15 residues. The V and J ends lost 0 bases and 9 bases, in that order; junction bases with no gene match: 9. As DNA, the CDR3 is TGTGCCAGCAGCGTAGGAACAGGGGGCATGTATAGCTACACCTTC. Its protein is CASSVGTGGMYSYTF.

J is TRBJ1-3 and V is TRBV6-1, with TRBD1 identical over 8 bases. There are 15 residues in the CDR3. Germline V gene lookup returns CDR1 MNHNS and CDR2 SASEGT. Unmatched junction bases numbered 4, after V lost 2 bases and J lost 4 bases. CDR3 bases: TGTGCCAGCAGTGAACCCAGGGGGCAGGGAAACACCATATATTTT. Protein sequence: CASSEPRGQGNTIYF.

This CDR3 is CASSLSGASGNTIYF. The CDR3 region has the DNA TGTGCCAGCAGCTTAAGTGGGGCCTCTGGAAACACCATATATTTT. V gene TRBV7-9 combines with J gene TRBJ1-3, with D possibly matching TRBD1 (5 bases). This CDR3 is 15 amino acids long. Germline values: CDR1 SEHNR, CDR2 FQNEAQ (reference sequence). Deletions cut 2 bases from V and 0 bases from J, with 8 bases between.

The V gene is TRBV9, the J gene TRBJ2-3; weak D call: TRBD2 (6 bases). Trimming stripped 3 bases from V and 2 bases from J, with 22 bases between. The CDR3 is 18 residues long. The germline V gene has CDR1 SGDLS and CDR2 YYNGEE. CDR3 nucleotides: TGTGCCAGCAGCGCCCCCGGTGGAACTAGCAGACTCACAGATACGCAGTATTTT. Translating gives CASSAPGGTSRLTDTQYF. The full variable domain, in which reference TRBV9 and TRBJ2-3 provide the parts outside the CDR3, is DSGVTQTPKHLITATGQRVTLRCSPRSGDLSVYWYQQSLDQGLQFLIQYYNGEERAKGNILERFSAQQFPDLHSELNLSSLELGDSALYFCASSAPGGTSRLTDTQYFGPGTRLTVL.

J is TRBJ1-3 and V is TRBV19, with a weak D call TRBD1 (5 bases). This CDR3 spans 13 amino acids. Trimming cost V 3 bases and J 3 bases, with 6 bases left between them. Per the germline V gene, CDR1 is LNHDA and CDR2 is SQIVND (reference sequence). CDR3 DNA: TGTGCCAGTAGTATGACAGATGGAAACACCATATATTTT. Translating it yields CASSMTDGNTIYF. Together with reference TRBV19 and TRBJ1-3, the CDR3 gives the full variable domain: DGGITQSPKYLFRKEGQNVTLSCEQNLNHDAMYWYRQDPGQGLRLIYYSQIVNDFQKGDIAEGYSVSREKKESFPLTVTSAQKNPTAFYLCASSMTDGNTIYFGEGSWLTVV.

This chain connects TRBV28 to TRBJ1-4; D is possibly TRBD1 (6 bases). The CDR3 covers 14 residues. In germline, CDR1 is MDHEN, CDR2 SYDVKM. With 0 bases removed from V and 7 bases from J, the gap between germline ends came to 9 bases. The chain's CDR3 is CASSLWGAGEKLFF. The CDR3 DNA reads as TGTGCCAGCAGTTTATGGGGGGCGGGTGAAAAACTGTTTTTT.

The genes are TRBV7-8 and TRBJ2-5; possible D gene TRBD2, 6 bases. CDR1 SGHVS and CDR2 FQNEAQ come from the germline V gene. CDR3 length: 14 residues. Trimming cost V 6 bases and J 0 bases, with 11 bases left between them. Written as DNA, the CDR3 is TGTGCCAGCAGAATCGCGGGGAACCAAGAGACCCAGTACTTC. Amino acids: CASRIAGNQETQYF.

The rearrangement joins TRBV7-9 to TRBJ2-7; TRBD2 aligns across 7 bases. The CDR3 loop spans 14 amino acids. The junction had 9 bases not matched to a gene; V was cut back by 5 bases and J by 5 bases. The V gene's germline CDR1 is SEHNR and CDR2 FQNEAQ (reference sequence). This CDR3 is CASSLQRGVDEQYF. The CDR3 DNA reads as TGTGCCAGCAGCCTGCAGCGGGGTGTCGACGAGCAGTACTTC.

The sample holds many counts of this clone. The V and J genes are TRBV7-9 and TRBJ2-7; TRBD2 aligns across 7 bases. The trim removed 6 bases at V and 3 bases at J, leaving 17 bases unmatched. The CDR3 runs 17 residues. The germline V gene encodes CDR1 SEHNR and CDR2 FQNEAQ (reference sequence). As DNA, the CDR3 is TGTGCCAGCAGTCCCCGGCCGGGGGGTGGGAACTACTACGAGCAGTACTTC. Amino acids: CASSPRPGGGNYYEQYF.

The chain links TRBV6-6 to TRBJ1-2, with TRBD1 identical over 7 bases. In germline, CDR1 is MNHNY, CDR2 SVGAGI (reference sequence). There are 15 residues in the CDR3. J lost 7 bases, V lost 5 bases, and 13 bases had no gene match. Here the CDR3 DNA reads TGTGCCAGCAGTGTTAACCGGGACAGTTTCGGTGGCTACACCTTC. Protein product: CASSVNRDSFGGYTF.

V gene TRBV9 combines with J gene TRBJ2-3; 8 nucleotides agree with TRBD1. The CDR3 covers 15 residues. Looked up from germline, CDR1 is SGDLS and CDR2 is YYNGEE. V dropped 6 bases and J dropped 2; count of bases not matched to a gene: 8. CDR3 nucleotides: TGTGCCAGCAACAGGGGACAGGATCTCACAGATACGCAGTATTTT. It specifies CASNRGQDLTDTQYF. Full variable domain (remainder filled in from reference TRBV9 and TRBJ2-3): DSGVTQTPKHLITATGQRVTLRCSPRSGDLSVYWYQQSLDQGLQFLIQYYNGEERAKGNILERFSAQQFPDLHSELNLSSLELGDSALYFCASNRGQDLTDTQYFGPGTRLTVL.